Below, 18 T cell receptor beta chains from the same sample are listed, as sequenced in a study of T cells in Graves' hyperthyroidism and ophthalmopathy (dated by TCRdb to between 2018 and 2020). The protocol used for the library was multiplex PCR. The sequencing machine was an Illumina HiSeq 2000. The TCR beta CDR3 regions were amplified from the RNA transcripts. The first round of RT-PCR for the TCR CDR3 was performed with the HTBI primer set and the Qiagen OneStep RT-PCR kit. Through fastp at Q25 and MiXCR, TCRdb rebuilt clones from the public reads, retaining in-frame beta chains. Rows matching on CDR3 protein sequence are summarized as one entry with the most common DNA and genes. Present in this sample are around 100,000 distinct CDR3 sequences, about 45% of which were seen just once. The top ten clonotypes cover approximately 24% of the sample. The sample consisted of blood. These receptor sequences come from a man aged 40-49 years with Graves' hyperthyroidism.

The chain links TRBV7-8 to TRBJ1-5, with no clear D. This CDR3 contains 14 residues. V was pared by 3 bases and J by 3 bases, with 9 bases between. CDR1 SGHVS and CDR2 FQNEAQ come from the germline V gene. The CDR3 loop reads CASSLGSLNQPQHF. The CDR3 DNA reads TGTGCCAGCAGCTTGGGCAGTCTCAATCAGCCCCAGCATTTT.

This clonotype showed up many times. The rearrangement uses TRBV9 and TRBJ1-6; 7 nucleotides match TRBD1. Per the germline V gene, CDR1 is SGDLS and CDR2 is YYNGEE. V lost 2 bases and J lost 10; bases outside the gene matches: 3. The CDR3 has 13 amino acids. The CDR3 is CASSVRGESPLHF. In nucleotides, the CDR3 is TGTGCCAGCAGCGTCAGGGGGGAATCACCCCTCCACTTT.

This clonotype appeared many times. This rearrangement joins TRBV5-8 to TRBJ1-1; 8 bases agree with TRBD1. The J segment lost 6 bases and the V segment lost 4 bases, leaving 11 bases of the junction unmatched. This CDR3 is built from 15 residues. CDR1 is SGHTS, CDR2 YDEGEE, per germline. CDR3 protein: CASSAGQGIPPEAFF. The CDR3 DNA is TGTGCCAGCAGCGCTGGACAGGGAATTCCCCCTGAAGCTTTCTTT.

The chain recombines TRBV30 with TRBJ1-4; the D is unclear. The CDR3 contains 12 residues. Germline assignment: CDR1 GTSNPN and CDR2 SVGIG (reference sequence). The V gene lost 2 bases and the J gene lost 3 bases, with 4 bases spanning the gap. CDR3 sequence: CAWSSPNEKLFF. The CDR3 nucleotides read TGTGCCTGGAGTTCGCCTAATGAAAAACTGTTTTTT. Looking up the rest from reference TRBV30 and TRBJ1-4 gives the full variable domain: SQTIHQWPATLVQPVGSPLSLECTVEGTSNPNLYWYRQAAGRGLQLLFYSVGIGQISSEVPQNLSASRPQDRQFILSSKKLLLSDSGFYLCAWSSPNEKLFFGSGTQLSVL.

As for this clonotype: A read error is possible here, since a much larger clone lies one base away. The chain couples TRBV6-6 to TRBJ1-6; D might be TRBD1 (6 bases). The CDR3 loop spans 15 amino acids. Looked up from germline, CDR1 is MNHNY and CDR2 is SVGAGI (reference sequence). V shed 8 bases and J shed 3 bases, with 14 bases lying between them. CDR3 nucleotides: TGTGCCAGCCGGGACACCACTAACTATAATTCACCCCTCCACTTT. Residues: CASRDTTNYNSPLHF.

The chain recombines TRBV20-1 with TRBJ2-1; TRBD2 agrees at 11 bases. The CDR3 covers 15 residues. CDR1 and CDR2 from the germline V gene are DFQATT and SNEGSKA (reference sequence). Germline trimming cut 3 bases from V and 9 bases from J; bases unmatched to any gene: 10. CDR3 sequence (DNA): TGCAGTGCTAGGGGGGTTAGCGGGAGGGCCAGTGAGCAGTTCTTC. It encodes CSARGVSGRASEQFF.

Points on this clonotype: A read error may explain this, as a much larger clone is one base away. This chain joins TRBV10-2 and TRBJ1-6, with TRBD1 matching over 7 bases. CDR1 and CDR2 from the germline V gene are WSHSY and SAAADI. CDR3 length: 15 amino acids. Here the CDR3 reads CASCSGTAYNSPLHF. The CDR3 DNA reads as TGTGCCAGCTGCTCCGGGACAGCCTATAATTCACCCCTCCACTTT.

Many counts were recorded for this clonotype. The genes are TRBV20-1 and TRBJ2-5; either TRBD1 or TRBD2 may fit D (5 bases each). CDR3 length: 13 residues. The V gene lost 3 bases and the J gene lost 9 bases, with 17 bases spanning the gap. Germline CDR1 reads DFQATT; CDR2 reads SNEGSKA (reference sequence). The CDR3 loop is CSASSGTPMSQYF. The CDR3, as DNA: TGCAGTGCTAGTTCCGGGACCCCCATGTCCCAGTACTTC.

This clonotype was seen repeatedly, ten times or more. The rearrangement links TRBV11-3 to TRBJ2-1, with D perhaps being TRBD1 or TRBD2 (5 bases each). V was clipped by 1 base and J by 6 bases, with 7 bases between them. CDR1 is SGHNT and CDR2 is YENEEA in the germline V gene. The CDR3 extends over 13 amino acids. The CDR3 spells CASSLAGPNEQFF. The CDR3 DNA reads as TGTGCCAGCAGCTTAGCGGGACCCAATGAGCAGTTCTTC.

As to this clonotype: A read error may produce the germline difference seen at one junction end. This sequence joins TRBV10-3 and TRBJ1-5, with D maybe TRBD1 (5 bases). Germline lookup yields CDR1 ENHRY and CDR2 SYGVKD. The CDR3 length is 14 residues. CDR3 nucleotide sequence: TGTGCCACCAGTGATCTAGGCGGGACTCAGCCCCCACAATTT. Protein product: CATSDLGGTQPPQF.

This sequence joins TRBV4-2 and TRBJ2-7; D remains unclear. Germline V CDR1 and CDR2: LGHNA, YNFKEQ. This CDR3 contains 15 residues. Trimming removed 0 bases from V and 8 bases from J, with 17 bases in between. CDR3: CASSQEYGPYEQQYF. As DNA, the CDR3 is TGTGCCAGCAGCCAAGAGTACGGCCCCTACGAGCAGCAGTACTTC.

The chain links TRBV3-1 to TRBJ2-1; D unresolved. This CDR3 has 13 residues. The V and J ends lost 4 bases and 4 bases respectively, with 8 bases between them. Germline V gene sequence: CDR1 LGHDT, CDR2 YNNKEL (reference sequence). The DNA of the CDR3 is TGTGCCAGCAGCCGGAAGGGTTACAATGAGCAGTTCTTC. Protein product: CASSRKGYNEQFF.

This clonotype was seen a few times. V is TRBV15 and J is TRBJ2-3, with no clear D. Germline lookup yields CDR1 LNHNV and CDR2 YYDKDF (reference sequence). This CDR3 is built from 15 residues. Trimming took off 0 bases at V and 5 bases at J, with 12 bases between the two ends. This CDR3 reads CATSRDRSSLDTQYF. The CDR3 nucleotides are TGTGCCACCAGCAGAGATCGGAGCTCTTTAGATACGCAGTATTTT.

This sequence joins TRBV5-4 and TRBJ2-3; 8 bases align to TRBD1. Unmatched junction bases numbered 6, after V lost 1 base and J lost 2 bases. This CDR3 spans 16 amino acids. Germline CDR1 is SGHNT and CDR2 is YYREEE (reference sequence). Here the CDR3 reads CASSLSGQAITDTQYF. The CDR3 DNA sequence: TGTGCCAGCAGCTTGTCGGGACAGGCTATCACAGATACGCAGTATTTT.

This clonotype was found a few times. This chain uses TRBV6-2 or TRBV6-3 with TRBJ1-3; D is unresolved. The CDR3 is made up of 13 amino acids. The V gene lost 6 bases and the J gene lost 0 bases, with 6 bases spanning the gap. In germline, CDR1 is MNHEY, CDR2 SVGEGT. CDR3 DNA: TGTGCCAGCAGCTCGCACTCTGGAAACACCATATATTTT. It codes for CASSSHSGNTIYF.

The rearrangement uses TRBV7-9 and TRBJ1-3, with TRBD1 matching over 11 bases. CDR1 and CDR2 from the germline V gene are SEHNR and FQNEAQ (reference sequence). This CDR3 is 15 amino acids long. With 4 bases clipped from V and 6 bases from J, the junction kept 5 bases outside the gene matches. DNA for the CDR3: TGTGCCAGCAGCTACCGGACAGGGGGCCTAAACACCATATATTTT. As protein: CASSYRTGGLNTIYF.

Turning to this clonotype: Since a much larger clone is just one base distant, this may be a read error. This sequence joins TRBV6-1 and TRBJ2-1; D ambiguous. Per the germline V gene, CDR1 is MNHNS and CDR2 is SASEGT. The length of the CDR3 is 15 residues. Here the CDR3 DNA reads TGTGCCTGCAGTGAAGAAAGCTTCCCCTACAATGAGCAGTTCTTC. The encoded protein is CACSEESFPYNEQFF.

This clonotype was observed many times. The genes are TRBV6-5 and TRBJ2-7; no firm D call. Trimming took off 2 bases at V and 6 bases at J, with 5 bases between the two ends. This CDR3 is 11 amino acids long. Germline V lookup: CDR1 MNHEY, CDR2 SVGAGI. CDR3 sequence: CASSYHGEQYF. Here the CDR3 DNA reads TGTGCCAGCAGTTACCATGGCGAGCAGTACTTC.